This T cell receptor (beta chain) was obtained from a study of shared clonotypes between healthy human individuals. Germline V gene sequence: CDR1 SGHVS, CDR2 FQNEAQ. V gave up 1 base and J gave up 15 bases; unmatched junction bases: 9. CDR3 length equals 14 residues. CD45RO-negative, CCR7-positively selected cells formed the naive CD8 fraction, excluding terminally differentiated effector memory CD45RA+ cells. In the sorted-subset replicate PCRs, 150 to 250 ng DNA, 25,000 to 30,000 T cell genomes, was used. Sequencing used immunoSEQ multiplex PCR; TCRdb keeps in-frame clones, though not all of them. The sample holds around 1.9 million clones, just over 90% seen once.

The sequenced sample was naive CD8+ T cells from PBMCs. The chain has TRBV7-8 and TRBJ1-6; 7 bases map to TRBD1. This clonotype was obtained from a man aged 18 to 30 in good health. Some clones in this sample may be carry-over from other donors' samples. CDR3 DNA: TGTGCCAGCAGCTTAGGACAGGGAATCTTTGTCCTCCACTTT. This sequence encodes CASSLGQGIFVLHF.